A selection of T cell receptor beta chains follows, all from one sample in a study of T cells generated in artificial thymic organoids. TCRdb passed the 5' RACE reads through MiXCR, listing each CDR3 protein once. The top ten clones hold 1.4% to 1.5% of a sample with 7,500 to 9,000 distinct CDR3 sequences, 18% of them seen once. Sequenced input: naive CD8+ T cells from the thymus. Receptor source: a human donor who gave cord blood stem cells for thymic organoid culture, a cardiac surgery patient who gave postnatal thymus, or a blood donor (not recorded which). Both conserved end residues are part of each CDR3.

j_call v_call cdr3_aa
TRBJ2-5 TRBV7-6 CASSLYAGGVYQETQYF
TRBJ2-1 TRBV4-2 CASSQAGVNYNEQFF
TRBJ1-1 TRBV7-8 CASSLGRDRLNLNTEAFF
TRBJ2-3 TRBV28 CASSGIKYRTGDTDTQYF
TRBJ1-1 TRBV5-1 CASSLRASPLNTEAFF
TRBJ2-3 TRBV30 CAWSDWSGGSTDTQYF
TRBJ2-1 TRBV11-1 CVSINNPSRGGSSYNEQFF
TRBJ2-1 TRBV4-1 CASNLRGTSGRAGKNYNEQFF
TRBJ2-3 TRBV12-3/TRBV12-4 CASSSWVAATDTQYF
TRBJ1-1 TRBV6-1 CASSEGPLSTYEAFF
TRBJ2-1 TRBV6-2/TRBV6-3 CATGYYEQFF
TRBJ1-4 TRBV29-1 CSVEFAGEANEKLFF
TRBJ1-5 TRBV11-2 CASSLGQGGTNQPQHF
TRBJ2-1 TRBV10-3 CAISDAGDLEQFF
TRBJ2-3 TRBV28 CASSSAQQGISLWADTQYF
TRBJ2-1 TRBV5-5 CASRTRGPYEQFF
TRBJ2-5 TRBV4-1 CASSQAIARSLNATQYF
TRBJ2-2 TRBV4-1 CASSHTRSAGELFF
TRBJ2-3 TRBV29-1 CSVEGVAGGSPSGDTQYF
TRBJ2-1 TRBV11-3 CTSSIRLAGGVNEQFF
TRBJ2-1 TRBV12-3/TRBV12-4 CASSSGTSTGDEQFF
TRBJ1-2 TRBV4-1 CASSQENVFQEIANYGYTF
TRBJ2-7 TRBV20-1 CSARLKTTNFNEQYF
TRBJ1-2 TRBV12-3/TRBV12-4 CARGKDKNYGYTF
TRBJ2-2 TRBV29-1 CSVCQANTGELFF
TRBJ2-7 TRBV6-1 CASSVRGASYEQYF
TRBJ1-2 TRBV27 CASSSPPGQGTYGYTF
TRBJ2-1 TRBV7-2 CASSSNLAGGGEQFF
TRBJ2-2 TRBV27 CASSERTGWDTGELFF
TRBJ1-5 TRBV4-1 CASSPLARSQPQHF
TRBJ2-7 TRBV4-2 CASSQDIREWVRGEQYF
TRBJ2-3 TRBV29-1 CSVEGAGTSGTDTQYF
TRBJ2-7 TRBV10-1 CASSYGASYEQYF
TRBJ2-5 TRBV4-1 CASSPRGTLVETQYF
TRBJ1-5 TRBV23-1 CASSLGGQPQHF
TRBJ2-1 TRBV25-1 CASSEYTGGEQFF
TRBJ2-7 TRBV7-7 CASAEGSSHEQYF
TRBJ1-5 TRBV28 CASSDNQPQHF
TRBJ1-1 TRBV28 CASSFGTVNTEAFF
TRBJ2-7 TRBV27 CASSSIRDSKLPYEQYF
TRBJ1-2 TRBV30 CAWRDRDRGPSGGYTF
TRBJ1-1 TRBV5-4 CASSSRDRSNTEAFF
TRBJ1-5 TRBV20-1 CSGINAEYMGNQPQHF
TRBJ2-1 TRBV5-1 CASSRGLAGVTEQFF
TRBJ2-7 TRBV4-1 CASSQEWYGTSSYEQYF
TRBJ2-3 TRBV12-3/TRBV12-4 CASSFSPGEGTDTRYF
TRBJ2-1 TRBV28 CASRDSTPKLYNEQFF
TRBJ2-3 TRBV27 CASSFGTSGTDTQYF
TRBJ2-7 TRBV20-1 CSATQGTYEQYF
TRBJ2-1 TRBV5-1 CASSPGQGFYNEQFF
TRBJ1-1 TRBV5-4 CASSSGGPEAFF
TRBJ1-1 TRBV11-2 CASSPPDRGNTEAFF